Presented here are 18 T cell receptor beta chains from one specimen sequenced in a study of blood T cell repertoires in COVID-19. Assay used: immunoSEQ multiplex PCR; TCRdb lists only in-frame clones, some missing. The table shows over 200,000 clones, with nearly 90% occurring only once. Sequences were obtained from peripheral blood. These receptors were taken from a human donor in a cohort sampled during active COVID-19.

This rearrangement joins TRBV7-2 to TRBJ2-4, with TRBD1 as a possible D gene (6 bases). Germline CDR1 reads SGHTA; CDR2 reads FQGNSA. V was cut by 5 bases and J by 1 base, with 12 bases left in between. The CDR3 contains 15 residues. CDR3 DNA sequence: TGTGCCAGCAGCGCACCGGACAGCGCCAAAAACATTCAGTACTTC. Amino acid sequence: CASSAPDSAKNIQYF.

The chain has TRBV5-4 and TRBJ1-3; 9 bases are a match to TRBD1. V dropped 3 bases and J dropped 7; count of bases not matched to a gene: 8. Germline CDR1 is SGHNT and CDR2 is YYREEE (reference sequence). The length of the CDR3 is 15 residues. The CDR3: CASSSPGQGGNTIYF. CDR3 DNA sequence: TGTGCCAGCAGCTCTCCGGGACAGGGAGGGAACACCATATATTTT.

The J gene is TRBJ1-2, the V gene TRBV15, with 9 positions matching TRBD1. Trimming took 5 bases from V and 3 from J; bases not matched to a gene: 10. The CDR3 length is 16 residues. The germline gives CDR1 LNHNV, CDR2 YYDKDF (reference sequence). The CDR3 is CATSETGGSPHYGYTF. The CDR3 DNA reads TGTGCCACCAGCGAGACAGGGGGTTCGCCGCACTATGGCTACACCTTC.

The rearrangement uses TRBV4-3 and TRBJ2-5; D not resolved. The germline gives CDR1 LGHNA, CDR2 YSLEER. V lost 0 bases and J lost 5, with 4 bases in between. This CDR3 has 12 residues. CDR3 coding DNA: TGCGCCAGCAGCCAAGATCGGGAGACCCAGTACTTC. Translated: CASSQDRETQYF.

This chain uses TRBV4-3 with TRBJ2-4; a weak D match, TRBD1 (6 bases). The ends were cut back, 0 bases at V and 3 bases at J, with 12 bases in the middle. The CDR3 length is 16 residues. Germline loops: CDR1 LGHNA, CDR2 YSLEER. CDR3 sequence reads: CASSQDDLGGKNIQYF. CDR3 nucleotide sequence: TGCGCCAGCAGCCAAGACGATCTAGGGGGCAAAAACATTCAGTACTTC.

The CDR3 reads CASSLDGLDSGNTIYF. The CDR3, as DNA: TGTGCCAGCAGCTTAGACGGGTTGGACTCTGGAAACACCATATATTTT. The chain links TRBV7-8 to TRBJ1-3, with D hard to call. Between the trimmed V and J ends, which lost 1 base and 0 bases, there was a span of 10 bases. Germline CDR1 and CDR2: SGHVS and FQNEAQ. The CDR3 spans 16 residues.

This clone was seen only a few times. The chain carries TRBV19 and TRBJ2-2; D possibly corresponds to TRBD2 (5 bases). The CDR3 loop spans 14 amino acids. Trimming cost V 7 bases and J 3 bases, with 12 bases left between them. The germline V gene encodes CDR1 LNHDA and CDR2 SQIVND (reference sequence). The CDR3 loop reads CASIKSGYTGELFF. CDR3 sequence (DNA): TGTGCCAGTATTAAGTCGGGGTACACCGGGGAGCTGTTTTTT.

The chain joins TRBV6-1 to TRBJ1-1; a possible D gene is TRBD1 (5 bases). Germline loops: CDR1 MNHNS, CDR2 SASEGT. The CDR3 extends over 13 amino acids. The germline V and J ends were trimmed by 3 bases and 4 bases, with 9 bases remaining between them. The CDR3: CASSDQGITEAFF. Written as DNA, the CDR3 is TGTGCCAGCAGTGATCAGGGAATCACTGAAGCTTTCTTT.

The genes are TRBV28 and TRBJ2-7; TRBD1 is a possible D gene (5 bases). The CDR3 runs 15 residues. V lost 6 bases, J lost 1 base, and 16 bases lay in between. In germline, CDR1 is MDHEN, CDR2 SYDVKM. The CDR3 DNA is TGTGCCAGCAGCAGCCAAGGGGCTGAGTCCTACGAGCAGTACTTC. As protein: CASSSQGAESYEQYF.

Turning to this clone: The sample carries other DNA sequences with the same CDR3. The chain employs TRBV5-4 and TRBJ1-1; possible D gene TRBD1, 5 bases. The CDR3 is 14 residues long. Trimming took 0 bases from V and 1 from J, leaving 7 bases between them. The germline CDR1 and CDR2 sequences are SGHNT and YYREEE (reference sequence). The DNA for the CDR3 is TGTGCCAGCAGCTTGGTGGGGGGGAACACTGAAGCTTTCTTT. Translation: CASSLVGGNTEAFF. The variable domain in full, completed from reference TRBV5-4 and TRBJ1-1, reads ETGVTQSPTHLIKTRGQQVTLRCSSQSGHNTVSWYQQALGQGPQFIFQYYREEENGRGNFPPRFSGLQFPNYSSELNVNALELDDSALYLCASSLVGGNTEAFFGQGTRLTVV.

As concerns this clone: In the same sample, other DNA sequences code for this CDR3. This chain links TRBV6-2 or TRBV6-3 with TRBJ1-1, with unresolved D. Trimming shortened V by 2 bases and J by 5 bases, and 3 bases separated the two germline ends. Germline-derived CDR1 and CDR2 are MNHEY and SVGEGT. The CDR3 runs to 11 residues. The CDR3 sequence: CASSYPTEAFF. The CDR3 nucleotides are TGTGCCAGCAGTTACCCAACTGAAGCTTTCTTT.

This clone was counted between two and nine times. The CDR3 sequence is CASSPSRGRPYEQYF. The DNA of the CDR3 is TGTGCCAGCAGCCCATCTCGCGGGCGCCCCTACGAGCAGTACTTC. The chain joins TRBV7-2 to TRBJ2-7, with a tentative D call TRBD2 (5 bases). The V and J ends lost 5 bases and 2 bases respectively, with 16 bases between them. The CDR3 has 15 amino acids. Per germline, CDR1 SGHTA and CDR2 FQGNSA.

This chain's CDR3 is CASSLVFLAGERYNEQFF. The CDR3 DNA sequence: TGTGCCAGCAGCTTAGTGTTTCTAGCGGGGGAGCGATACAATGAGCAGTTCTTC. V and J are TRBV7-8 and TRBJ2-1; 10 bases align to TRBD2. The germline gives CDR1 SGHVS, CDR2 FQNEAQ. The J segment lost 4 bases and the V segment lost 1 base, leaving 10 bases of the junction unmatched. CDR3 length: 18 amino acids.

The DNA of the CDR3 is TGTGCCAGCAGCTTAGTTGGGGGGGCTGGTGGAGAGACCCAGTACTTC. It encodes CASSLVGGAGGETQYF. This chain links TRBV7-7 with TRBJ2-5; a weak D match, TRBD2 (7 bases). Deletions cut 1 base from V and 4 bases from J, with 16 bases between. CDR3 length equals 16 residues. Germline V gene lookup returns CDR1 SSHAT and CDR2 FNYEAQ (reference sequence).

The rearrangement joins TRBV4-2 to TRBJ2-5; 9 bases agree with TRBD1. This CDR3 is 15 amino acids long. Trimming removed 4 bases from V and 4 bases from J; junction bases left unmatched: 7. CDR1 LGHNA and CDR2 YNFKEQ come from the germline V gene. The CDR3 here is CASSRRTGVGETQYF. Here the CDR3 DNA reads TGTGCCAGCAGCCGGAGGACAGGGGTGGGAGAGACCCAGTACTTC.

The V call is TRBV6-1, the J call TRBJ2-7; 9 positions agree with TRBD1. Losses at the gene ends were 2 bases for V and 4 bases for J; bases not matched to a gene: 6. This CDR3 comprises 15 residues. The germline V gene has CDR1 MNHNS and CDR2 SASEGT. The CDR3 sequence is CASSEIGQGWYEQYF. As DNA, the CDR3 is TGTGCCAGCAGTGAAATAGGACAGGGGTGGTACGAGCAGTACTTC.

The V gene is TRBV27, the J gene TRBJ1-3, with 8 bases identical to TRBD1. This CDR3 has 14 residues. Germline lookup yields CDR1 MNHEY and CDR2 SMNVEV (reference sequence). The trim removed 6 bases at V and 4 bases at J, leaving 5 bases unmatched. The DNA of the CDR3 is TGTGCCAGCAGCTTTCGACAGGGGGGAAACACCATATATTTT. The encoded protein is CASSFRQGGNTIYF.

The rearrangement joins TRBV7-2 to TRBJ2-7; tentatively, D is TRBD2 (5 bases). The CDR3 consists of 15 residues. Germline values: CDR1 SGHTA, CDR2 FQGNSA. V lost 3 bases, J lost 0 bases, and 12 bases lay in between. CDR3: CASSLAGTSSYEQYF. CDR3 DNA sequence: TGTGCCAGCAGCTTGGCAGGAACTAGCTCCTACGAGCAGTACTTC. The whole variable domain, filled in from reference TRBV7-2 and TRBJ2-7, reads GAGVSQSPSNKVTEKGKDVELRCDPISGHTALYWYRQSLGQGLEFLIYFQGNSAPDKSGLPSDRFSAERTGGSVSTLTIQRTQQEDSAVYLCASSLAGTSSYEQYFGPGTRLTVT.